What follows describes a single TCR beta chain. What it binds is not known. This record belongs to a study of post-analysis software for immune sequencing data. Study-level points and caveats: Patients used about five TRBV segments, including TRBV5-6, TRBV5-1 and TRBV20-1, more often than controls.

cDNA libraries for TCR beta contained unique molecular identifiers. A single record per CDR3 protein comes from TCRdb applying MiXCR to the PCR reads. The sample yields roughly 700,000 distinct CDR3 sequences, 30% seen once. Germline V gene data show CDR1 as MNHEY and CDR2 as SMNVEV (reference sequence). V was clipped by 6 bases and J by 0 bases; unmatched bases: 13. The CDR3 spans 18 residues. Sequencing input: blood. The receptor comes from a girl aged 10-17 years with multiple sclerosis. This rearrangement joins TRBV27 to TRBJ2-5, with 10 bases fitting TRBD1. The CDR3: CASSHTARDRGYQETQYF. In nucleotides, the CDR3 is TGTGCCAGCAGCCACACCGCGAGGGACAGGGGTTACCAAGAGACCCAGTACTTC.